The T cell receptor beta chain under discussion was sequenced for a study of blood T cells in healthy people across ages. Using a J-beta primer mix together with a sample-barcoded 5' primer, a second PCR was run for about 6 to 11 cycles. Each CDR3 protein is one row after TCRdb ran MiXCR on the 5' RACE reads. The table records approximately 780,000 distinct CDR3 sequences, about 26% of them present only once. CDR3 length: 18 amino acids. V gave up 5 bases and J gave up 8 bases; unmatched junction bases: 23. Germline assignment: CDR1 LGHNA and CDR2 YNFKEQ. The data were also submitted as part of a second study, on T cells of mothers and their children.

The clonotype was recovered from a boy between 5 and 17 years old in good health. Sequenced input: blood. The rearrangement joins TRBV4-2 to TRBJ1-2; TRBD1 aligns across 7 bases. Here the CDR3 reads CASSNDPTGRPLPGGYTF. Here the CDR3 DNA reads TGTGCCAGCAGCAACGACCCGACAGGGAGGCCCCTGCCGGGGGGCTACACCTTC.